This T cell receptor beta chain was found in a study of blood T cells in healthy people across ages. Germline V CDR1 and CDR2: SQVTM, ANQGSEA. The CDR3 consists of 14 residues. V lost 5 bases, J lost 3 bases, and 17 bases lay in between. For the second PCR, which ran for about 6 to 11 cycles, a sample-barcoded 5' primer and a J-beta primer mix were used. TCRdb re-called the 5' RACE reads with MiXCR, one entry per CDR3 protein. The data hold 800,000 to 1,300,000 distinct CDR3 sequences, with 20% to 25% observed a single time. This sample also belongs to another study, concerning T cells of mothers and their children.

Source material: blood. This chain connects TRBV29-1 to TRBJ2-7; D is possibly TRBD1 or TRBD2 (5 bases each). The clonotype originates from a girl between 2 and 10 years old in good health. The DNA for the CDR3 is TGCAGCGTTCGACGAGGGGCGGATGGCTACGAGCAGTACTTC. It translates to CSVRRGADGYEQYF.